This note documents a single T cell receptor (beta chain) sequence. The data were taken from a study of blood T cell repertoires in COVID-19. Overall study: Samples came from the United States, Italy and Spain, spanning acute and convalescent COVID-19.

Germline trimming cut 1 base from V and 0 bases from J; bases unmatched to any gene: 6. The germline V gene encodes CDR1 SGHAT and CDR2 FQNNGV. The CDR3 loop spans 16 amino acids. Original analysis: Nucleated cell counts were estimated from reference gene primer amplification. The table came from immunoSEQ multiplex PCR; TCRdb's copy has only in-frame clones and leaves some out. V and J calls and clone size are as listed in that table; D and trimming were resolved from the DNA. The table lists about 90,000 clones, 75% to 90% of them singletons. This receptor was taken from a man older than 75 with acute or convalescent COVID-19. The V gene is TRBV11-2, the J gene TRBJ2-7; the match to TRBD2 covers 7 bases. Specimen: peripheral blood. The CDR3 region is CASSLGASGVSYEQYF. DNA of the CDR3: TGTGCCAGCAGCTTAGGGGCTAGCGGAGTCTCCTACGAGCAGTACTTC.